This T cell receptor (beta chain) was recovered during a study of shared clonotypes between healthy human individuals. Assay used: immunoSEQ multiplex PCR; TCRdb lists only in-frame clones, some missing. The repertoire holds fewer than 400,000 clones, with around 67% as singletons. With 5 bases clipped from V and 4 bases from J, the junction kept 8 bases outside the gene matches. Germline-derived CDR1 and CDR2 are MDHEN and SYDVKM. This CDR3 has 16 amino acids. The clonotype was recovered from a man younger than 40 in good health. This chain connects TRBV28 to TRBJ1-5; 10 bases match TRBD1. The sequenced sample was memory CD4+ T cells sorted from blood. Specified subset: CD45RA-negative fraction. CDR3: CASSVNRDRGNQPQHF. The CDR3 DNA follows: TGTGCCAGCAGTGTTAATAGGGACAGGGGAAATCAGCCCCAGCATTTT.